This entry concerns a single TCR beta chain. Its antigen is unknown. The table came from immunoSEQ multiplex PCR; TCRdb's copy has only in-frame clones and leaves some out. Of 130,000 or so clones listed, approximately 93% are singletons. This specimen belongs to a study of T cell responses to AZD1222 COVID-19 vaccine. Points from the study as a whole: The donors showed a predominance of white British ancestry and of females, with possible underestimation of clonal diversity.

The sequenced sample was peripheral blood, obtained on day 0 of MenACWY control vaccination. The TCR comes from an adult in good health.

The CDR3: CASSQQGTSTEAFF. CDR3 coding DNA: TGTGCCAGCAGTCAACAGGGTACTAGCACTGAAGCTTTCTTT. The chain uses TRBV2 and TRBJ1-1; possible D gene TRBD1, 6 bases. The CDR3 covers 14 residues. V was pared by 5 bases and J by 4 bases, with 14 bases between. Germline CDR1 is SNHLY and CDR2 is FYNNEI.